This passage covers 23 T cell receptor beta chains from one sample sequenced in a study of vaccination effects on CD4 cells after COVID-19. These receptors' antigens are unknown. Produced via immunoSEQ multiplex PCR; TCRdb's table is partial and in-frame only. The repertoire consists of tens of thousands of clones, with about 77% occurring once and the leading ten covering 4.5% to 7%. In the ViraFEST assay, antigen-specific CD4+ clonotypes were identified by expansion after peptide-pool stimulation. CD4+ T cells were isolated after around ten days of culture. The infection with SARS-CoV-2 (confirmed by PCR) occurred in this person between March and December 2020. The source material was CD4+ T cells from PBMCs cultured with HIV peptides, sampled before COVID-19 vaccination. Sample subset: HIV-1 Nef peptide pool negative control/reference culture. These receptors were taken from a human donor who had a prior SARS-CoV-2 infection.

The chain uses TRBV6-2 or TRBV6-3 and TRBJ1-2, with TRBD1 as a possible D gene (5 bases). V lost 0 bases and J lost 7, with 9 bases in between. The CDR3 totals 13 residues. CDR1 and CDR2 (germline): MNHEY, SVGEGT. CDR3 sequence reads: CASSYSGGSGYTF. The CDR3, as DNA: TGTGCCAGCAGTTACTCGGGGGGATCTGGCTACACCTTC.

With regard to this clone: This sample includes further DNA sequences coding for the same CDR3. This rearrangement joins TRBV5-4 to TRBJ1-6; no clear D. Germline-derived CDR1 and CDR2 are SGHNT and YYREEE (reference sequence). V lost 0 bases, J lost 8 bases, and 3 bases lay in between. The CDR3 runs 12 residues. CDR3 coding DNA: TGTGCCAGCAGCTTGGATGATTCACCCCTCCACTTT. It is translated as CASSLDDSPLHF.

A word on this clone: The sample has other DNA sequences that encode this CDR3 too. V is TRBV12-3 or TRBV12-4 and J is TRBJ2-3, with D hard to call. V lost 4 bases, J lost 2 bases, and 1 base lay in between. The CDR3 is made up of 11 amino acids. CDR3 nucleotides: TGTGCCAGCAGTTCCACAGATACGCAGTATTTT. Protein product: CASSSTDTQYF.

Only a few counts were recorded for this clone. The genes are TRBV15 and TRBJ2-7; D is undetermined. V lost 0 bases and J 3 bases, leaving 9 bases between the germline ends. The CDR3 is 14 residues long. The V gene's germline CDR1 is LNHNV and CDR2 YYDKDF (reference sequence). Here the CDR3 DNA reads TGTGCCACCAGCAGAGATGTAAACGACTACGAGCAGTACTTC. This codes for CATSRDVNDYEQYF.

A single count supports this clone. CDR3 DNA: TGTGCCAGCAGACAGGGTGTGGGGGCCGGACGCGAGCAGTACTTC. This sequence encodes CASRQGVGAGREQYF. This chain uses TRBV7-2 with TRBJ2-7, with TRBD1 as a possible D gene (6 bases). The V gene's germline CDR1 is SGHTA and CDR2 FQGNSA. Trimming stripped 6 bases from V and 6 bases from J, with 21 bases between. The CDR3 loop spans 15 amino acids. Based on the CDR3 plus reference TRBV7-2 and TRBJ2-7, the full variable domain is GAGVSQSPSNKVTEKGKDVELRCDPISGHTALYWYRQSLGQGLEFLIYFQGNSAPDKSGLPSDRFSAERTGGSVSTLTIQRTQQEDSAVYLCASRQGVGAGREQYFGPGTRLTVT.

J is TRBJ2-2 and V is TRBV29-1; tentative D call: TRBD2 (5 bases). The CDR3 contains 12 residues. CDR1 is SQVTM and CDR2 is ANQGSEA in the germline V gene. Between the trimmed V and J ends, which lost 2 bases and 7 bases, there was a span of 8 bases. Written as DNA, the CDR3 is TGCAGCGTTGAAAGAGGGTTCGGGGAGCTGTTTTTT. Its translation is CSVERGFGELFF.

The V call is TRBV7-9, the J call TRBJ1-2; TRBD1 matches 7 bases. This CDR3 has 16 amino acids. Germline CDR1 and CDR2: SEHNR and FQNEAQ (reference sequence). The J segment lost 2 bases and the V segment lost 4 bases, leaving 10 bases of the junction unmatched. The CDR3 bases are TGTGCCAGCAGCTCCCTCGGGACAGCGGAGAACTATGGCTACACCTTC. Its protein product is CASSSLGTAENYGYTF.

This clone was counted between two and nine times. This chain uses TRBV7-9 with TRBJ2-1; perhaps TRBD2 as D (5 bases). The V end lost 3 bases, the J end lost 9 bases, and 9 bases lay between the germline ends. This CDR3 has 12 amino acids. Germline assignment: CDR1 SEHNR and CDR2 FQNEAQ (reference sequence). This chain's CDR3 is CASSFDEGEQFF. CDR3 sequence (DNA): TGTGCCAGCAGCTTTGATGAGGGTGAGCAGTTCTTC.

This clone was picked up one time. The V call is TRBV7-3, the J call TRBJ1-6; maybe TRBD1 (6 bases). V lost 5 bases to trimming and J lost 7 bases, with 21 bases between them. The CDR3 totals 17 residues. CDR1 and CDR2 from the germline V gene are SGHTA and FQGTGA. The CDR3 here is CASSAWGAGASNSPLHF. In DNA, the CDR3 is TGTGCCAGCAGCGCATGGGGGGCCGGGGCCAGCAATTCACCCCTCCACTTT.

The rearrangement links TRBV7-9 to TRBJ2-5; TRBD1 is a possible D gene (5 bases). Trimming cost V 0 bases and J 2 bases, with 10 bases left between them. Germline CDR1 reads SEHNR; CDR2 reads FQNEAQ (reference sequence). The CDR3 sequence is 15 residues long. CDR3 sequence: CASSLARAGQETQYF. The CDR3 DNA follows: TGTGCCAGCAGCTTAGCCAGGGCTGGTCAAGAGACCCAGTACTTC.

The chain links TRBV7-2 to TRBJ1-1; D unresolved. This CDR3 contains 14 residues. The V gene's germline CDR1 is SGHTA and CDR2 FQGNSA. Deletions cut 2 bases from V and 3 bases from J, with 10 bases between. The CDR3 reads CASSLYHSDTEAFF. CDR3 DNA: TGTGCCAGCAGCTTATATCACAGCGACACTGAAGCTTTCTTT.

The chain is built from TRBV24-1 and TRBJ1-1; weak D call: TRBD1 (5 bases). Trimming pared 3 bases from V and 11 bases from J, leaving 9 bases between. There are 11 residues in the CDR3. Germline V CDR1 and CDR2: KGHDR, SFDVKD. The CDR3 reads CATSDSRDAFF. CDR3 DNA: TGTGCCACCAGTGATAGCCGGGACGCTTTCTTT.

This rearrangement joins TRBV4-2 to TRBJ2-7; D is ambiguous. This CDR3 is 16 amino acids long. Germline V lookup: CDR1 LGHNA, CDR2 YNFKEQ. With 1 base removed from V and 0 bases from J, the gap between germline ends came to 13 bases. This CDR3 reads CASSQGVRAYSYEQYF. CDR3 in DNA: TGTGCCAGCAGCCAAGGGGTTCGGGCCTACTCCTACGAGCAGTACTTC.

The chain links TRBV7-6 to TRBJ2-5; D not resolved. The CDR3 is made up of 12 amino acids. V dropped 3 bases and J dropped 4 bases, with 6 bases sitting between them. Germline values: CDR1 SGHVS, CDR2 FNYEAQ. The CDR3 loop is CASSFSLETQYF. In nucleotides, the CDR3 is TGTGCCAGCAGCTTTTCCCTAGAGACCCAGTACTTC.

CDR3 DNA sequence: TGCGCCAGCAGCCCAACCTCGGGCAGGACCACTGAAGCTTTCTTT. It encodes CASSPTSGRTTEAFF. The V call is TRBV4-1, the J call TRBJ1-1, with D hard to call. Trimming stripped 4 bases from V and 4 bases from J, with 16 bases between. In germline, CDR1 is MGHRA, CDR2 YSYEKL. The CDR3 consists of 15 residues.

The rearrangement links TRBV14 to TRBJ2-3; 11 bases are a match to TRBD2. This CDR3 region has 16 residues. J gave up 3 bases and V 5 bases, and 7 bases lay outside the gene matches. In germline, CDR1 is SGHDN, CDR2 FVKESK. The CDR3 sequence: CASSLRLAGRTDTQYF. CDR3 coding DNA: TGTGCCAGCAGCTTACGACTAGCGGGACGGACAGATACGCAGTATTTT.

The chain employs TRBV10-2 and TRBJ2-7, with 10 bases identical to TRBD1. V lost 3 bases to trimming and J lost 4 bases; unmatched junction nucleotides: 6. The length of the CDR3 is 15 residues. CDR1 WSHSY and CDR2 SAAADI come from the germline V gene. The CDR3 loop is CASSDRDRGSYEQYF. CDR3 nucleotides: TGCGCCAGCAGTGATAGGGACAGGGGATCTTACGAGCAGTACTTC.

This chain uses TRBV5-1 with TRBJ1-2; D uncertain. V lost 0 bases, J lost 6 bases, and 9 bases lay in between. The CDR3 length is 13 residues. Germline CDR1 SGHRS, CDR2 YFSETQ. The DNA for the CDR3 is TGCGCCAGCAGCTTGGCAGGCGTCAATGGCTACACCTTC. Translation: CASSLAGVNGYTF. The full variable domain, with the rest looked up from reference TRBV5-1 and TRBJ1-2, is KAGVTQTPRYLIKTRGQQVTLSCSPISGHRSVSWYQQTPGQGLQFLFEYFSETQRNKGNFPGRFSGRQFSNSRSEMNVSTLELGDSALYLCASSLAGVNGYTFGSGTRLTVV.

The rearrangement links TRBV15 to TRBJ1-5; D not certain. V lost 5 bases and J lost 0, with 14 bases in between. The CDR3 is made up of 16 amino acids. From germline, CDR1 is LNHNV and CDR2 YYDKDF (reference sequence). The CDR3 protein is CATSGRYLNSNQPQHF. The CDR3 DNA follows: TGTGCCACCAGCGGAAGATATCTTAATAGCAATCAGCCCCAGCATTTT.

This chain connects TRBV6-1 to TRBJ2-1, with D uncertain. The V and J ends lost 2 bases and 4 bases respectively, with 12 bases between them. Germline-derived CDR1 and CDR2 are MNHNS and SASEGT. CDR3 length equals 15 residues. The CDR3 DNA sequence: TGTGCCAGCAGTGAACAACGGTCCAGTTACAATGAGCAGTTCTTC. Encoded protein: CASSEQRSSYNEQFF.

The genes are TRBV6-5 and TRBJ1-2; no definite D call. This CDR3 region has 13 residues. The ends were cut back, 8 bases at V and 2 bases at J, with 12 bases in the middle. Germline V gene sequence: CDR1 MNHEY, CDR2 SVGAGI. The CDR3 here is CASRTSGNYGYTF. Written as DNA, the CDR3 is TGTGCCAGCCGGACCTCCGGGAACTATGGCTACACCTTC.

DNA for the CDR3: TGTGCCAGCAGCCCCGGACAGCCTAATACGAGGGAGACCCAGTACTTC. It translates to CASSPGQPNTRETQYF. The chain links TRBV7-9 to TRBJ2-5, with a possible D match to TRBD1 (6 bases). The CDR3 is 16 residues long. Germline V gives CDR1 SEHNR, CDR2 FQNEAQ (reference sequence). The V end lost 5 bases, the J end lost 5 bases, and 21 bases lay between the germline ends.

V usage is TRBV12-5 and J usage is TRBJ2-3, with TRBD2 matching 12 bases. V shed 5 bases and J 6 bases; nucleotides not matched to a gene: 9. The CDR3 is 16 amino acids. Germline lookup yields CDR1 LGHNT and CDR2 FRNRAP. The CDR3 bases are TGTGCTAGTGGTACGGGACTAGCGGGTGCAGGGGATACGCAGTATTTT. This gives the protein CASGTGLAGAGDTQYF. The full variable domain, its missing parts supplied by reference TRBV12-5 and TRBJ2-3, is DARVTQTPRHKVTEMGQEVTMRCQPILGHNTVFWYRQTMMQGLELLAYFRNRAPLDDSGMPKDRFSAEMPDATLATLKIQPSEPRDSAVYFCASGTGLAGAGDTQYFGPGTRLTVL.